One sample yielded the 23 T cell receptor beta chains listed below, sequenced in a study of STAT5B mutations in CD4+ large granular lymphocyte leukemia. Sequencing used immunoSEQ multiplex PCR; TCRdb keeps in-frame clones, though not all of them. The sample carries about 35,000 clones, approximately 67% recorded once. Sequences were obtained from CD4+ T cells from blood buffy coats. Receptors originate from a human donor in good health.

In its sample, this clone was seen a few times. This chain links TRBV19 with TRBJ2-2; TRBD1 aligns across 12 bases. Germline CDR1 reads LNHDA; CDR2 reads SQIVND (reference sequence). The CDR3 is 15 residues long. CDR3 protein: CGAGTGGAGTGELFF. DNA for the CDR3: TGTGGGGCCGGGACAGGGGGCGCGGGCACCGGGGAGCTGTTTTTT.

CDR3 in amino acids: CASSIWANTGELFF. The CDR3 nucleotides are TGTGCCAGTAGTATATGGGCGAACACCGGGGAGCTGTTTTTT. This chain links TRBV19 with TRBJ2-2; no clear D gene. The CDR3 has 14 amino acids. The germline CDR1 and CDR2 sequences are LNHDA and SQIVND (reference sequence). Trimming took off 2 bases at V and 0 bases at J, with 4 bases between the two ends.

The CDR3 region is CASSQTPGQGANEQFF. CDR3 bases: TGCGCCAGCAGCCAAACACCGGGACAGGGGGCAAATGAGCAGTTCTTC. V usage is TRBV4-1 and J usage is TRBJ2-1, with 12 nucleotides matching TRBD1. The CDR3 has 16 residues. Germline V gene sequence: CDR1 MGHRA, CDR2 YSYEKL. Trimming took 2 bases from V and 7 from J; bases not matched to a gene: 6.

The rearrangement uses TRBV6-5 and TRBJ2-7, with TRBD1 matching 11 bases. After removal of 2 bases from V and 2 bases from J, the junction contained 2 bases not matched to a gene. Per the germline V gene, CDR1 is MNHEY and CDR2 is SVGAGI. The CDR3 covers 15 residues. CDR3 region: CASSYRDRGTYEQYF. The DNA of the CDR3 is TGTGCCAGCAGTTACCGGGACAGGGGGACCTACGAGCAGTACTTC.

V and J are TRBV7-2 and TRBJ2-7, with D tentatively TRBD1 (5 bases). The CDR3 sequence is 12 residues long. V was pared by 5 bases and J by 6 bases, with 11 bases between. The V gene's germline CDR1 is SGHTA and CDR2 FQGNSA. CDR3 nucleotide sequence: TGTGCCAGCAGCGTTTACAGGTTCGAGCAGTACTTC. It yields the protein CASSVYRFEQYF.

V gene TRBV29-1 combines with J gene TRBJ1-2; tentative D call: TRBD1 (5 bases). This CDR3 comprises 11 residues. V was shortened by 7 bases and J by 4 bases, with 10 bases between the two germline ends. The germline gives CDR1 SQVTM, CDR2 ANQGSEA. CDR3 loop: CSDAGTYGYTF. CDR3 coding DNA: TGCAGCGACGCAGGGACCTATGGCTACACCTTC.

The V gene is TRBV28, the J gene TRBJ2-7; no clear D. CDR1 is MDHEN, CDR2 SYDVKM, per germline. This CDR3 region has 14 residues. V lost 7 bases and J 3 bases, leaving 16 bases between the germline ends. As DNA, the CDR3 is TGTGCCAGCAAGTTCGGCGGTTCTGGCTACGAGCAGTACTTC. This gives the protein CASKFGGSGYEQYF.

The chain couples TRBV11-1 to TRBJ1-4; D is unclear. The germline CDR1 and CDR2 sequences are SGHAT and FQDESV (reference sequence). This CDR3 spans 14 amino acids. Trimming stripped 4 bases from V and 8 bases from J, with 14 bases between. This chain's CDR3 is CASSSLVVGEKLFF. CDR3 nucleotide sequence: TGTGCCAGCAGCTCCCTAGTGGTGGGGGAAAAACTGTTTTTT.

The chain is built from TRBV7-3 and TRBJ2-3; no clear D gene. Germline loops: CDR1 SGHTA, CDR2 FQGTGA. V was shortened by 5 bases and J by 4 bases, with 7 bases between the two germline ends. The CDR3 consists of 12 residues. Here the CDR3 DNA reads TGTGCCAGCAGCCCGGGTTCAGATACGCAGTATTTT. Encoded protein: CASSPGSDTQYF.

V gene TRBV28 combines with J gene TRBJ1-1, with D unresolved. The length of the CDR3 is 12 residues. V lost 5 bases to trimming and J lost 11 bases, with 15 bases between them. Germline CDR1 reads MDHEN; CDR2 reads SYDVKM. The CDR3 reads CASSGPGAPAFF. The CDR3 DNA is TGTGCCAGCAGTGGACCGGGAGCCCCCGCTTTCTTT. Together with reference TRBV28 and TRBJ1-1, the CDR3 gives the full variable domain: DVKVTQSSRYLVKRTGEKVFLECVQDMDHENMFWYRQDPGLGLRLIYFSYDVKMKEKGDIPEGYSVSREKKERFSLILESASTNQTSMYLCASSGPGAPAFFGQGTRLTVV.

The rearrangement uses TRBV11-3 and TRBJ2-1, with D tentatively TRBD1 or TRBD2 (6 bases each). The germline CDR1 and CDR2 sequences are SGHNT and YENEEA. The CDR3 runs to 13 residues. Trimming took 3 bases from V and 9 from J, leaving 12 bases between them. In nucleotides, the CDR3 is TGTGCCAGCAGCTTGATGGGGGGCGGTGAGCAGTTCTTC. Its translation: CASSLMGGGEQFF.

This chain links TRBV25-1 with TRBJ2-5, with a tentative D call TRBD2 (5 bases). The CDR3 runs 13 residues. Germline loops: CDR1 MGHDK, CDR2 SYGVNS. V gave up 6 bases and J gave up 9 bases, with 17 bases separating them. CDR3 residues: CASSLSPHGAQYF. The CDR3 DNA reads TGTGCCAGCAGCCTTTCCCCTCACGGGGCCCAGTACTTC. The whole variable domain, remainder taken from reference TRBV25-1 and TRBJ2-5, is EADIYQTPRYLVIGTGKKITLECSQTMGHDKMYWYQQDPGMELHLIHYSYGVNSTEKGDLSSESTVSRIRTEHFPLTLESARPSHTSQYLCASSLSPHGAQYFGPGTRLLVL.

The chain combines TRBV19 with TRBJ2-3; 8 bases are a match to TRBD1. V was pared by 8 bases and J by 2 bases, with 0 bases of the junction left unmatched. Germline values: CDR1 LNHDA, CDR2 SQIVND (reference sequence). The CDR3 totals 12 residues. In DNA form, the CDR3 reads TGTGCCAGTCAGGGGGCCACAGATACGCAGTATTTT. Protein product: CASQGATDTQYF.

This chain connects TRBV11-3 to TRBJ2-2; D remains unclear. The CDR3 sequence is 12 residues long. V lost 5 bases, J lost 3 bases, and 4 bases lay in between. Germline CDR1 SGHNT, CDR2 YENEEA. CDR3 loop: CASSPYTGELFF. The CDR3 nucleotides are TGTGCCAGCAGCCCCTACACCGGGGAGCTGTTTTTT.

Here the CDR3 DNA reads TGCGCCAGCAGCCAAGATCAGCGGGGGGGTGTGGAGACCCAGTACTTC. It translates to CASSQDQRGGVETQYF. V is TRBV4-1 and J is TRBJ2-5; the match to TRBD2 covers 10 bases. The V and J ends lost 0 bases and 5 bases, in that order; junction bases with no gene match: 6. Germline V gives CDR1 MGHRA, CDR2 YSYEKL. The CDR3 covers 16 residues.

The chain recombines TRBV7-6 with TRBJ1-6; 7 bases match TRBD1. CDR3 length equals 15 residues. J was trimmed by 4 bases and V by 4 bases; bases with no gene match: 4. Germline assignment: CDR1 SGHVS and CDR2 FNYEAQ. DNA for the CDR3: TGTGCCAGCAGCTCTAGACAGGGTTATAATTCACCCCTCCACTTT. Residues: CASSSRQGYNSPLHF.

The chain joins TRBV15 to TRBJ2-5; D may match TRBD1 or TRBD2 (5 bases each). Trimming left V 2 bases short and J 2 bases short, with 15 bases between. The CDR3 totals 16 residues. CDR1 and CDR2 (germline): LNHNV, YYDKDF (reference sequence). CDR3 DNA: TGTGCCACCAGCAGACTCGGGGCTAGTCGGCAAGAGACCCAGTACTTC. Its protein product is CATSRLGASRQETQYF. Complete variable domain (other parts from reference TRBV15 and TRBJ2-5): DAMVIQNPRYQVTQFGKPVTLSCSQTLNHNVMYWYQQKSSQAPKLLFHYYDKDFNNEADTPDNFQSRRPNTSFCFLDIRSPGLGDTAMYLCATSRLGASRQETQYFGPGTRLLVL.

The chain recombines TRBV7-9 with TRBJ1-5; no firm D call. Trimming stripped 2 bases from V and 4 bases from J, with 3 bases between. Germline V lookup: CDR1 SEHNR, CDR2 FQNEAQ (reference sequence). This CDR3 has 12 amino acids. CDR3 DNA sequence: TGTGCCAGCAGCTTACCAAATCAGCCCCAGCATTTT. Its translation is CASSLPNQPQHF.

DNA for the CDR3: TGTGCCAGTAGCCCAATTAACAGGTTAACTGGAAACACCATATATTTT. It yields the protein CASSPINRLTGNTIYF. The rearrangement joins TRBV19 to TRBJ1-3, with a weak D call TRBD1 (5 bases). The germline gives CDR1 LNHDA, CDR2 SQIVND (reference sequence). Trimming pared 6 bases from V and 2 bases from J, leaving 17 bases between. The CDR3 is made up of 16 amino acids.

The chain uses TRBV7-3 and TRBJ2-2, with 8 positions matching TRBD1. After removal of 1 base from V and 4 bases from J, the junction contained 11 bases not matched to a gene. Germline V gene lookup returns CDR1 SGHTA and CDR2 FQGTGA. This CDR3 contains 18 residues. CDR3 nucleotide sequence: TGTGCCAGCAGCTTAAGTCCGCCCGACAGGGGAGGCACCGGGGAGCTGTTTTTT. It encodes CASSLSPPDRGGTGELFF.

The chain combines TRBV19 with TRBJ2-5; D not resolved. CDR1 is LNHDA and CDR2 is SQIVND in the germline V gene (reference sequence). The CDR3 consists of 13 residues. The V end lost 7 bases, the J end lost 2 bases, and 11 bases lay between the germline ends. Here the CDR3 DNA reads TGTGCCAGTAATTCCAGAAAGCAAGAGACCCAGTACTTC. Translation: CASNSRKQETQYF.

The chain couples TRBV5-1 to TRBJ2-2; the D is unclear. The ends were cut back, 5 bases at V and 0 bases at J, with 11 bases in the middle. Germline values: CDR1 SGHRS, CDR2 YFSETQ. The CDR3 runs to 15 residues. CDR3 sequence (DNA): TGCGCCAGCAGTGGTAGGCAGTCGAACACCGGGGAGCTGTTTTTT. This sequence encodes CASSGRQSNTGELFF.

This clone was picked up a small number of times. This rearrangement joins TRBV7-3 to TRBJ2-1, with 8 nucleotides matching TRBD2. The length of the CDR3 is 15 residues. Per the germline V gene, CDR1 is SGHTA and CDR2 is FQGTGA. Trimming cost V 2 bases and J 9 bases; bases outside gene matches: 9. The CDR3 loop reads CASSLLPGGPSEQFF. CDR3 bases: TGTGCCAGCAGCTTACTCCCGGGGGGGCCATCTGAGCAGTTCTTC.